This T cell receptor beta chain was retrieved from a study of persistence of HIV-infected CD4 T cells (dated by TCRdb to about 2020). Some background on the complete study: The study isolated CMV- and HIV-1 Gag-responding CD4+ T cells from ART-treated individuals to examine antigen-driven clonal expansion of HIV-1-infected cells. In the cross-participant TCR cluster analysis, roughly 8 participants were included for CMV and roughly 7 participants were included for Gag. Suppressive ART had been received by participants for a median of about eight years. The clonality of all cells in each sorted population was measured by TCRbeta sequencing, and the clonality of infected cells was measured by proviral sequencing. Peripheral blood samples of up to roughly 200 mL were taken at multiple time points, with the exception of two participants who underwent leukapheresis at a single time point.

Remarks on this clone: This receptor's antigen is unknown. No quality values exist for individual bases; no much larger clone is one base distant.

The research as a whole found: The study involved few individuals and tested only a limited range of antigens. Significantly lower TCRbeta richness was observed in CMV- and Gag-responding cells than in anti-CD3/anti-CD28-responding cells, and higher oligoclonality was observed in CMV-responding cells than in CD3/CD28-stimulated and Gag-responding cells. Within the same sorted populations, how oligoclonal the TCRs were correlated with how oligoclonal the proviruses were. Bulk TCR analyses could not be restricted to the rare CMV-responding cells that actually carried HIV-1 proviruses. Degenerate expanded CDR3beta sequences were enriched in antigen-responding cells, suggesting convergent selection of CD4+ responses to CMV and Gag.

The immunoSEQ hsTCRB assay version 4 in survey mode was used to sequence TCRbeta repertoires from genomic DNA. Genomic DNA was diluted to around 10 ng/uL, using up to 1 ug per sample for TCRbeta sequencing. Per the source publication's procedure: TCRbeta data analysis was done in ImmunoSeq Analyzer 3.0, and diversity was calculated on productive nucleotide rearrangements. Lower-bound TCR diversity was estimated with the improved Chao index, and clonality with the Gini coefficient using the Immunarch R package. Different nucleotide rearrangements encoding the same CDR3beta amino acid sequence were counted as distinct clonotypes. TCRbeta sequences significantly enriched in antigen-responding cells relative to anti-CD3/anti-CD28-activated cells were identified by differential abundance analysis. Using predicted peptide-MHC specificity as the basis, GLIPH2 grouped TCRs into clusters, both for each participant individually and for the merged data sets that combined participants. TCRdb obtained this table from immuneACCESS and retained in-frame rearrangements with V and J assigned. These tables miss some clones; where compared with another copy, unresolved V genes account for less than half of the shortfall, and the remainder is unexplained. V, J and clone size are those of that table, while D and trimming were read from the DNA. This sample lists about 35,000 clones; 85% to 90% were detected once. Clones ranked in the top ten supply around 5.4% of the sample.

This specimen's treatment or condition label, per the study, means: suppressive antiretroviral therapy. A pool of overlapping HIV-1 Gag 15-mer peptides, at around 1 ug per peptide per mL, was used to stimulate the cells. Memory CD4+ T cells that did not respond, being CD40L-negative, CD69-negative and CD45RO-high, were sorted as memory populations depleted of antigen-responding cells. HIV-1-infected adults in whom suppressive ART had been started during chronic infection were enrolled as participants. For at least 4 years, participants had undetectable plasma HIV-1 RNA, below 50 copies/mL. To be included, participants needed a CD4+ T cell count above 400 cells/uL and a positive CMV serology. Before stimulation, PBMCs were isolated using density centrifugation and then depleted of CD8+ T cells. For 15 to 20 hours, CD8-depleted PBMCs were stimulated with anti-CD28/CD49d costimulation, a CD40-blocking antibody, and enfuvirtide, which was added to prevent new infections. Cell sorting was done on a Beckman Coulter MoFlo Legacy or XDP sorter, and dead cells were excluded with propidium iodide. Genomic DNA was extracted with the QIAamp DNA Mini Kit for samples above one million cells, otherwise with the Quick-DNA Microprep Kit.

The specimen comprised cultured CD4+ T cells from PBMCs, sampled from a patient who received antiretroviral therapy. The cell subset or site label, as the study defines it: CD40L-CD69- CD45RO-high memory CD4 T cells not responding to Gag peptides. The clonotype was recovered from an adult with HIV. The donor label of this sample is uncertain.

The bases read TGTGCCAGCAGCGGACTAGCGGGACCCTACGAGCAGTACTTC. This sequence encodes CASSGLAGPYEQYF. The sequence links TRBV27 to TRBJ2-7; the central 12 bases match TRBD2. The germline V end is reduced by 6 bases and the J end by 2 bases; junction bases left unmatched: 2. The CDR3 contains 14 residues, cysteine and phenylalanine counted. Just CDR3 DNA is preserved here, 42 bases in frame from base 1. The germline V gene (reference sequence) gives CDR1 as MNHEY and CDR2 as SMNVEV.